The 25 T cell receptor beta chains in this list originate from one sample, sequenced in a study of tumor-infiltrating lymphocytes in localized non-small cell lung cancer (dated by TCRdb to the early 2020s). The library relied on the immunoSEQ multiplex PCR assay. The table was pulled from immuneACCESS by TCRdb, which kept in-frame rearrangements only. Such tables lose some clones; where checked, under half of the loss comes from unresolved V genes, and the rest has no known cause. This sample is represented by about 8,500 clones; roughly 75% of them were singletons. The ten largest account for about 6% of the sample. Sequenced input: uninvolved lung tissue not adjacent to the tumor. These TCRs come from a human donor with non-small cell lung cancer.

The V and J genes are TRBV5-4 and TRBJ2-1; the match to TRBD2 covers 9 bases. With V trimmed by 1 base and J by 6 bases, 5 bases remained unmatched. The germline CDR1 and CDR2 sequences are SGHNT and YYREEE (reference sequence). The CDR3 loop spans 15 amino acids. CDR3 DNA sequence: TGTGCCAGCAGCTTGTTTGGACTAGCGCGCAATGAGCAGTTCTTC. It yields the protein CASSLFGLARNEQFF.

This clone was observed a handful of times. The chain combines TRBV2 with TRBJ2-1; D unclear. CDR1 SNHLY and CDR2 FYNNEI come from the germline V gene. CDR3 length: 14 residues. V lost 4 bases and J lost 0, with 7 bases in between. The chain's CDR3 is CASSADSSYNEQFF. The CDR3 coding sequence is TGTGCCAGCAGTGCTGATAGCTCCTACAATGAGCAGTTCTTC.

The chain has TRBV7-3 and TRBJ2-7, with unresolved D. Trimming left V 2 bases short and J 1 base short, with 12 bases between. Germline V CDR1 and CDR2: SGHTA, FQGTGA. The CDR3 has 15 residues. The CDR3 protein is CASSLASDGSYEQYF. CDR3 DNA sequence: TGTGCCAGCAGCTTAGCAAGTGACGGGTCCTACGAGCAGTACTTC.

This clone was observed once. The chain recombines TRBV7-6 with TRBJ1-2; D is uncertain. Trimming shortened V by 7 bases and J by 2 bases, and 11 bases separated the two germline ends. The CDR3 sequence is 13 residues long. Germline CDR1 SGHVS, CDR2 FNYEAQ. The CDR3 region has the DNA TGTGCCAGCACCCCCATGTTAAACTATGGCTACACCTTC. Translated: CASTPMLNYGYTF. Supplemented by reference TRBV7-6 and TRBJ1-2, the full variable domain reads GAGVSQSPRYKVTKRGQDVALRCDPISGHVSLYWYRQALGQGPEFLTYFNYEAQQDKSGLPNDRFSAERPEGSISTLTIQRTEQRDSAMYRCASTPMLNYGYTFGSGTRLTVV.

V gene TRBV5-8 combines with J gene TRBJ1-1, with D uncertain. V lost 4 bases and J 1 base, leaving 11 bases between the germline ends. This CDR3 has 14 residues. CDR1 is SGHTS, CDR2 YDEGEE, per germline. The CDR3 spells CASSLSSGNTEAFF. CDR3 DNA sequence: TGTGCCAGCAGCCTCAGTAGCGGGAACACTGAAGCTTTCTTT.

This clone was found a few times. This chain uses TRBV19 with TRBJ1-4, with unresolved D. The length of the CDR3 is 16 residues. With 6 bases removed from V and 6 bases from J, the gap between germline ends came to 20 bases. Germline values: CDR1 LNHDA, CDR2 SQIVND (reference sequence). The DNA of the CDR3 is TGTGCCAGTAGCGCACTCAGCCCCCCGGGCGATGAAAAACTGTTTTTT. It is translated as CASSALSPPGDEKLFF.

The genes are TRBV6-6 and TRBJ2-1, with D hard to call. Trimming took 6 bases from V and 6 from J, leaving 3 bases between them. This CDR3 spans 10 amino acids. Per the germline V gene, CDR1 is MNHNY and CDR2 is SVGAGI (reference sequence). The CDR3 region is CASRTNEQFF. The CDR3 region has the DNA TGTGCCAGCAGGACCAATGAGCAGTTCTTC.

The chain employs TRBV4-2 and TRBJ1-5; 7 nucleotides agree with TRBD1. V shed 0 bases and J 3 bases; nucleotides not matched to a gene: 2. Germline assignment: CDR1 LGHNA and CDR2 YNFKEQ. This CDR3 has 15 amino acids. The CDR3 sequence is CASSQEGQYNQPQHF. The CDR3 coding sequence is TGTGCCAGCAGCCAAGAGGGACAGTACAATCAGCCCCAGCATTTT.

There are a few counts of this clone. This chain uses TRBV19 with TRBJ2-7; D is perhaps TRBD1 (6 bases). This CDR3 contains 14 residues. V lost 5 bases and J lost 3, with 14 bases in between. Germline V gene lookup returns CDR1 LNHDA and CDR2 SQIVND (reference sequence). The CDR3 sequence: CASSPGTFGYEQYF. DNA of the CDR3: TGTGCCAGTAGTCCAGGGACATTTGGCTACGAGCAGTACTTC.

This clone showed up just once. The V call is TRBV7-8, the J call TRBJ2-3; 8 bases fit TRBD2. This CDR3 spans 15 amino acids. With 2 bases clipped from V and 5 bases from J, the junction kept 6 bases outside the gene matches. The germline V gene has CDR1 SGHVS and CDR2 FQNEAQ. CDR3 sequence: CASSLSAGGKDTQYF. In nucleotides, the CDR3 is TGTGCCAGCAGCTTATCGGCGGGAGGAAAAGATACGCAGTATTTT.

The V and J genes are TRBV5-1 and TRBJ2-2; no clear D. This CDR3 has 16 amino acids. The V gene lost 0 bases and the J gene lost 2 bases, with 11 bases spanning the gap. CDR1 and CDR2 (germline): SGHRS, YFSETQ. The CDR3 loop reads CASSLGFSPNTGELFF. DNA of the CDR3: TGCGCCAGCAGCTTGGGGTTCAGTCCTAACACCGGGGAGCTGTTTTTT.

The V call is TRBV30, the J call TRBJ1-1; 10 nucleotides align to TRBD1. The CDR3 is made up of 15 amino acids. V dropped 5 bases and J dropped 6; count of bases not matched to a gene: 12. Germline-derived CDR1 and CDR2 are GTSNPN and SVGIG (reference sequence). The CDR3 loop is CAWGPKTGGASEAFF. As DNA, the CDR3 is TGTGCCTGGGGCCCTAAGACAGGGGGCGCGTCTGAAGCTTTCTTT. Based on the CDR3 plus reference TRBV30 and TRBJ1-1, the full variable domain is SQTIHQWPATLVQPVGSPLSLECTVEGTSNPNLYWYRQAAGRGLQLLFYSVGIGQISSEVPQNLSASRPQDRQFILSSKKLLLSDSGFYLCAWGPKTGGASEAFFGQGTRLTVV.

CDR3 bases: TGCGCCAGCAGCGAGAGTTCCTACAATGAGCAGTTCTTC. Translated: CASSESSYNEQFF. The rearrangement uses TRBV5-1 and TRBJ2-1; the D is unclear. V was clipped by 4 bases and J by 1 base, with 6 bases between them. There are 13 residues in the CDR3. Germline V CDR1 and CDR2: SGHRS, YFSETQ. Complete variable domain (other parts from reference TRBV5-1 and TRBJ2-1): KAGVTQTPRYLIKTRGQQVTLSCSPISGHRSVSWYQQTPGQGLQFLFEYFSETQRNKGNFPGRFSGRQFSNSRSEMNVSTLELGDSALYLCASSESSYNEQFFGPGTRLTVL.

This clone was counted a single time. The J gene is TRBJ2-3, the V gene TRBV4-1; D may be TRBD2 (5 bases). Trimming removed 0 bases at V and 5 bases at J, with 12 bases between. The germline V gene encodes CDR1 MGHRA and CDR2 YSYEKL. The length of the CDR3 is 15 residues. CDR3 DNA: TGCGCCAGCAGCCAAGACCTTTGGGAGAGAGATACGCAGTATTTT. This sequence encodes CASSQDLWERDTQYF.

The V gene is TRBV11-1, the J gene TRBJ2-7, with TRBD2 as a possible D gene (6 bases). The CDR3 is 14 residues long. Trimming shortened V by 5 bases and J by 9 bases, and 20 bases separated the two germline ends. Per germline, CDR1 SGHAT and CDR2 FQDESV (reference sequence). The CDR3 DNA is TGTGCCAGCAGCCGCCGCGGTGCGGAGGGCGGGCAGTACTTC. Encoded protein: CASSRRGAEGGQYF.

The chain couples TRBV27 to TRBJ1-1; D not resolved. This CDR3 has 14 amino acids. The V gene's germline CDR1 is MNHEY and CDR2 SMNVEV (reference sequence). V gave up 3 bases and J gave up 1 base, with 9 bases separating them. CDR3 coding DNA: TGTGCCAGCAGTTTCTTTTCAGGGAACACTGAAGCTTTCTTT. Its protein product is CASSFFSGNTEAFF.

V gene TRBV10-3 combines with J gene TRBJ1-1; D is possibly TRBD1 (6 bases). V lost 10 bases and J 1 base, leaving 13 bases between the germline ends. CDR1 is ENHRY, CDR2 SYGVKD, per germline. This CDR3 has 13 amino acids. Written as DNA, the CDR3 is TGTGCCACCCAGGGGCCGGAGAACACTGAAGCTTTCTTT. Translating gives CATQGPENTEAFF.

V gene TRBV6-1 combines with J gene TRBJ1-2; D remains unclear. The CDR3 covers 14 residues. Germline V gene data show CDR1 as MNHNS and CDR2 as SASEGT. With 0 bases removed from V and 7 bases from J, the gap between germline ends came to 12 bases. In DNA form, the CDR3 reads TGTGCCAGCAGTGAAGCTGATCCGGGTCCTGGCTACACCTTC. Residues: CASSEADPGPGYTF.

This clone occurred a few times. Here the CDR3 reads CASSYWSGYEQYF. CDR3 coding DNA: TGTGCCAGCAGCTACTGGAGCGGCTACGAGCAGTACTTC. The J gene is TRBJ2-7, the V gene TRBV13, with TRBD2 as a possible D gene (5 bases). The CDR3 loop spans 13 amino acids. Trimming took 4 bases from V and 3 from J, leaving 10 bases between them. The germline CDR1 and CDR2 sequences are PRHDT and FYEKMQ (reference sequence).

The J gene is TRBJ2-2, the V gene TRBV5-1, with D unclear. The CDR3 extends over 12 amino acids. Trimming stripped 5 bases from V and 8 bases from J, with 10 bases between. CDR1 is SGHRS, CDR2 YFSETQ, per germline. The CDR3 loop reads CASRVAPGELFF. The CDR3 DNA is TGCGCCAGCAGAGTGGCACCAGGGGAGCTGTTTTTT.

This chain uses TRBV27 with TRBJ2-7, with 8 bases lining up with TRBD2. Germline V gene data show CDR1 as MNHEY and CDR2 as SMNVEV (reference sequence). J gave up 4 bases and V 7 bases, and 9 bases lay outside the gene matches. This CDR3 is built from 14 residues. CDR3 residues: CASKLAGQYYEQYF. DNA of the CDR3: TGTGCCAGCAAATTAGCGGGACAATATTACGAGCAGTACTTC.

This clone has more than one count but fewer than ten. This chain joins TRBV2 and TRBJ1-1, with D unclear. V shed 7 bases and J shed 1 base, with 10 bases lying between them. The CDR3 length is 13 residues. The V gene's germline CDR1 is SNHLY and CDR2 FYNNEI. The CDR3 bases are TGTGCCAGCAACGATGTTCCGAACACTGAAGCTTTCTTT. It is translated as CASNDVPNTEAFF.

This chain links TRBV9 with TRBJ2-1; the D is unclear. V shed 0 bases and J shed 0 bases, with 13 bases lying between them. In germline, CDR1 is SGDLS, CDR2 YYNGEE. The CDR3 totals 17 residues. The CDR3 region has the DNA TGTGCCAGCAGCGTAGATGGGTTGAGGAGCTCCTACAATGAGCAGTTCTTC. Translating gives CASSVDGLRSSYNEQFF.

The rearrangement uses TRBV5-6 and TRBJ1-1; no reliable D call. V lost 0 bases and J 0 bases, leaving 12 bases between the germline ends. The CDR3 spans 16 residues. Germline V gene data show CDR1 as SGHDT and CDR2 as YYEEEE. In DNA, the CDR3 is TGTGCCAGCAGCTTGGTTTTAAAGGATTTGAACACTGAAGCTTTCTTT. Its translation: CASSLVLKDLNTEAFF.

This chain links TRBV28 with TRBJ2-2; the D gene is possibly TRBD1 (5 bases). Trimming stripped 2 bases from V and 3 bases from J, with 13 bases between. Germline values: CDR1 MDHEN, CDR2 SYDVKM. This CDR3 comprises 16 residues. The CDR3 DNA reads as TGTGCCAGCAGTTTACCTCAGGGATCGGACACCGGGGAGCTGTTTTTT. Residues: CASSLPQGSDTGELFF.